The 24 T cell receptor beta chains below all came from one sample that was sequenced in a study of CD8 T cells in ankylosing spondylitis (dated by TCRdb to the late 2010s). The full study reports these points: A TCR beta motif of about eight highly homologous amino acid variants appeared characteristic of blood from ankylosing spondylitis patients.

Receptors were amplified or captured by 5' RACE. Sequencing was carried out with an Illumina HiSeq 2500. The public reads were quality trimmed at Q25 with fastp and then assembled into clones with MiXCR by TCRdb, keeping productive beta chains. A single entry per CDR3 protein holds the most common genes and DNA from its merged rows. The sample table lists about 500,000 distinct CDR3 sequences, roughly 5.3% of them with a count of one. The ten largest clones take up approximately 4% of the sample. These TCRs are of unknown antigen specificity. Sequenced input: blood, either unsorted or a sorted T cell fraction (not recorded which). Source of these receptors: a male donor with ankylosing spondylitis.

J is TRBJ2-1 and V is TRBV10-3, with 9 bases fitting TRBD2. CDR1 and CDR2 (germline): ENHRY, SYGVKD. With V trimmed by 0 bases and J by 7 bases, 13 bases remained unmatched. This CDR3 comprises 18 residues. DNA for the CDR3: TGTGCCATCAGTGAGTCGGGGATAGCGGGAGAAATTGTAAATGAGCAGTTCTTC. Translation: CAISESGIAGEIVNEQFF.

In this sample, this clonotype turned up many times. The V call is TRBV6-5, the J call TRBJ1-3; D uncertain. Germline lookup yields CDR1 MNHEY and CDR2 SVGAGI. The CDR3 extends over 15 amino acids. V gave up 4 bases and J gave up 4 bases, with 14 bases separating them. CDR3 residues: CASSSPGVPGNTIYF. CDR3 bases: TGTGCCAGCAGTTCCCCCGGGGTTCCGGGAAACACCATATATTTT.

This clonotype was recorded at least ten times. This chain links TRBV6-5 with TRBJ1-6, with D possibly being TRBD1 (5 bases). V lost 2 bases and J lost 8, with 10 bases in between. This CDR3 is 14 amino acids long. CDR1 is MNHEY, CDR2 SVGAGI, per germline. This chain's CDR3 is CASSYGGGDSPLHF. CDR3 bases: TGTGCCAGCAGTTACGGGGGGGGGGATTCACCCCTCCACTTT.

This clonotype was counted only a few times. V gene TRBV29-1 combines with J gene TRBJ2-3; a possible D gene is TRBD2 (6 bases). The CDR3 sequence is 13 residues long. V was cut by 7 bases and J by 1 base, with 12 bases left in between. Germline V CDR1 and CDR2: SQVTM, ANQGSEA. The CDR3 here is CSASGERTDTQYF. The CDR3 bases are TGCAGCGCCTCGGGGGAACGCACAGATACGCAGTATTTT.

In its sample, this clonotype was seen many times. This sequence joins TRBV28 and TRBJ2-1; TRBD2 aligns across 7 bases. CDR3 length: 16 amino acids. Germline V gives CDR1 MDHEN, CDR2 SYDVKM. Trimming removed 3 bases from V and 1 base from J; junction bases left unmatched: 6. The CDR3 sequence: CASSFNSGGSYNEQFF. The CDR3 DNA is TGTGCCAGCAGTTTTAATTCGGGAGGTTCCTACAATGAGCAGTTCTTC.

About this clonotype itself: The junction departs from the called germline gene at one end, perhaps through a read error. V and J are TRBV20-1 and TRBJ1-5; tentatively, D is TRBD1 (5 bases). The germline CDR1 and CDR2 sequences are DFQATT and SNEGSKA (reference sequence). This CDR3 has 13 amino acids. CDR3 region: CTARRDGTQPQHF. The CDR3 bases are TGCACTGCTAGAAGGGACGGGACTCAGCCCCAGCATTTT.

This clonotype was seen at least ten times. The CDR3 region is CASSATETQYF. The CDR3 nucleotides read TGTGCCAGCAGCGCGACAGAGACCCAGTACTTC. The chain is built from TRBV7-8 and TRBJ2-5; D gene ambiguous. This CDR3 spans 11 amino acids. Trimming cost V 5 bases and J 4 bases, with 5 bases left between them. From germline, CDR1 is SGHVS and CDR2 FQNEAQ.

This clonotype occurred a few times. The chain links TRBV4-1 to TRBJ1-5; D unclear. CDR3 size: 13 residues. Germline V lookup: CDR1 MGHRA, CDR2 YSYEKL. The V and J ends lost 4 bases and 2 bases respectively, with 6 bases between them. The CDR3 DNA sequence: TGCGCCAGCAGCCGGGCAGGCAATCAGCCCCAGCATTTT. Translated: CASSRAGNQPQHF.

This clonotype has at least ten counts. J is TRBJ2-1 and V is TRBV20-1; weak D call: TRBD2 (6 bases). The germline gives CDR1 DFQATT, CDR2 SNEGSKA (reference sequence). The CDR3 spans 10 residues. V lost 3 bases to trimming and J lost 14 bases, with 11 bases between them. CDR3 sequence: CSARRGREFF. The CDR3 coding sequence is TGCAGTGCTAGGCGGGGCCGAGAGTTCTTC.

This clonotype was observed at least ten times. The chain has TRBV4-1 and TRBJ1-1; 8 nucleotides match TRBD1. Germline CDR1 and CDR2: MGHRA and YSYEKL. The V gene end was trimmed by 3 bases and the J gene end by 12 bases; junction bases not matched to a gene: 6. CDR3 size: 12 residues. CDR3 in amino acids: CASSHPTGETFF. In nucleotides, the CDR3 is TGCGCCAGCAGCCATCCGACAGGGGAAACTTTCTTT.

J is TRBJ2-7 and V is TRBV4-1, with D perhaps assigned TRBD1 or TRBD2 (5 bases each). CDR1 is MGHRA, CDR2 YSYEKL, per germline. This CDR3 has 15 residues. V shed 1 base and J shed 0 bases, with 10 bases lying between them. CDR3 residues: CASSQVRDDSYEQYF. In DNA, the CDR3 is TGCGCCAGCAGCCAAGTCCGGGACGACTCCTACGAGCAGTACTTC.

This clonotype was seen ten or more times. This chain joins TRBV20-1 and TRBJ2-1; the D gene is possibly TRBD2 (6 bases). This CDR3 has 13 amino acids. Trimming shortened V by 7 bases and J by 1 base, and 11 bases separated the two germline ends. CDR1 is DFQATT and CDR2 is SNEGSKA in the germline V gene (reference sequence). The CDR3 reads CSGGTSSYNEQFF. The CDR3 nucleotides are TGCAGTGGAGGGACTTCGTCCTACAATGAGCAGTTCTTC.

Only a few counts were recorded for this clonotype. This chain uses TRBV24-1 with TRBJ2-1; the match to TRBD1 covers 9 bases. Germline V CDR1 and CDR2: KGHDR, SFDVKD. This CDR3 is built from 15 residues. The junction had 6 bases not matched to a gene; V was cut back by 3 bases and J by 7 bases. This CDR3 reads CATSDPGTGLNEQFF. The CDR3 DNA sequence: TGTGCCACCAGTGATCCCGGGACAGGGTTGAATGAGCAGTTCTTC.

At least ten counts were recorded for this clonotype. In DNA, the CDR3 is TGCGCCAGCAGCCAAGGACTAGCGGGGGTTGAGCAGTTCTTC. It specifies CASSQGLAGVEQFF. The V gene is TRBV4-3, the J gene TRBJ2-1, with 12 bases that match TRBD2. The length of the CDR3 is 14 residues. The V segment lost 1 base and the J segment 9 bases; nucleotides outside the gene matches: 1. Germline CDR1 is LGHNA and CDR2 is YSLEER.

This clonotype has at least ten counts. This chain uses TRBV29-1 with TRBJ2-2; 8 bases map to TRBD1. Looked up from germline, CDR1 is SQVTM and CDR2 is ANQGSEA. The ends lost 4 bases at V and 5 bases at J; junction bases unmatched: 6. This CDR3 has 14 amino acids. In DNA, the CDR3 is TGCAGCGTTGCTGGCAGGGGGCGAACCGGGGAGCTGTTTTTT. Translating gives CSVAGRGRTGELFF.

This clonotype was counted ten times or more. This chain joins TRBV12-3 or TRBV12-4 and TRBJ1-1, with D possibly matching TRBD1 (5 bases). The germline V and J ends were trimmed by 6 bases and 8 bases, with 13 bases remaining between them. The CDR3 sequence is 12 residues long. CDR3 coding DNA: TGTGCCAGCAGACTTCTAAGGGGAGAAGCTTTCTTT. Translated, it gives CASRLLRGEAFF.

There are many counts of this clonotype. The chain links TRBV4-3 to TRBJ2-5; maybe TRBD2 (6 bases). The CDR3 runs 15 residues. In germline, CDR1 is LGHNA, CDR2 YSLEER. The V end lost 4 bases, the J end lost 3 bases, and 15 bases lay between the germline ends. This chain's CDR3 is CASSLGSAHEETQYF. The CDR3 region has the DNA TGCGCCAGCAGCCTCGGGAGTGCCCACGAAGAGACCCAGTACTTC.

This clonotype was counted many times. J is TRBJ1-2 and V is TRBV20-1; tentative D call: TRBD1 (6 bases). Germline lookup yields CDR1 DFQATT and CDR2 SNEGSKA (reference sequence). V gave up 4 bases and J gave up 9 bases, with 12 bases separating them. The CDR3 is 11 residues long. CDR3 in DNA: TGCAGTGCTATTGACAGGTTGAGCTACACCTTC. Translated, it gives CSAIDRLSYTF.

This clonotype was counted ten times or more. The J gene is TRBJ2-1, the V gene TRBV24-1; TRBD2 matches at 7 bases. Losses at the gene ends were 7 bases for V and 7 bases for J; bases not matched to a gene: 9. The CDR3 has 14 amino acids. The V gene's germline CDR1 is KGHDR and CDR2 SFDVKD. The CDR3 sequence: CATRGDYPRNEQFF. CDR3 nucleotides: TGTGCCACCAGAGGGGACTACCCGAGGAATGAGCAGTTCTTC.

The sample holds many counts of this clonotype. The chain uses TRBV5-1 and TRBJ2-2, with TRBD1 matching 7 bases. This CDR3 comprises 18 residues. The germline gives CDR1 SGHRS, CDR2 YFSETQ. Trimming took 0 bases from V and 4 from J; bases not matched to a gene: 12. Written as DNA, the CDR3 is TGCGCCAGCAGCTTGGCCCCCTTTAAAGGGGGCGTCACCGGGGAGCTGTTTTTT. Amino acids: CASSLAPFKGGVTGELFF.

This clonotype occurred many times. Here the CDR3 DNA reads TGCAGTGCTAGAGATCTGGCAGGTAGCACAGATACGCAGTATTTT. This sequence encodes CSARDLAGSTDTQYF. The chain links TRBV20-1 to TRBJ2-3; no reliable D call. V was shortened by 0 bases and J by 0 bases, with 10 bases between the two germline ends. This CDR3 has 15 amino acids. The germline V gene encodes CDR1 DFQATT and CDR2 SNEGSKA (reference sequence).

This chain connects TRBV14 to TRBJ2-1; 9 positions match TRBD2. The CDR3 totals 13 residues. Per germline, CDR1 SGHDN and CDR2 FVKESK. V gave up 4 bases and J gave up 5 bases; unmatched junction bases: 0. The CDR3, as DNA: TGTGCCAGCAGCCGACTAGCGGACAATGAGCAGTTCTTC. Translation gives CASSRLADNEQFF.

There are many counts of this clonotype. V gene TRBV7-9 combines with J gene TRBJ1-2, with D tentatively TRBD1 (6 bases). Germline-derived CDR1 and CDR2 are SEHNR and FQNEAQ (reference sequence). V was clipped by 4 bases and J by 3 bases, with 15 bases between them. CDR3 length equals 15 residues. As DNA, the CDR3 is TGTGCCAGCAGCTCCCCCGGGACAAGGGACTATGGCTACACCTTC. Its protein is CASSSPGTRDYGYTF.

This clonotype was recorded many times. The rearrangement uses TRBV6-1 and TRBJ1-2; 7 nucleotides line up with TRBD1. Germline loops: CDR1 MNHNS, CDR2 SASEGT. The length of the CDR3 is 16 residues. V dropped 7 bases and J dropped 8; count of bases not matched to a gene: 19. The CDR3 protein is CASNKRQGRISQGYTF. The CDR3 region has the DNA TGTGCCAGCAACAAGAGACAGGGACGTATAAGCCAGGGCTACACCTTC.